This record covers a single T cell receptor beta chain. What antigen it recognizes has not been identified. No base quality information exists; no much larger clone differs at one position. This sample was taken from a study of shared clonotypes between healthy human individuals (dated by TCRdb to about 2020). Regarding the complete study: Three men and two women, aged 18 to 49 years, made up the cohort. Libraries were prepared and TCR repertoires were sequenced by different laboratories using diverse techniques, in order to increase sequencing depth and limit assay-specific biases. Per donor, leukapheresis produced somewhere between about 0.9 and 9.5 billion PBMCs. For each donor, CD4 naive and CD4 memory were each given three plates, CD8 naive was given two plates, and CD8 memory was given one plate. Blood TCR repertoires of a handful of healthy adults were deeply sequenced to estimate repertoire size and the extent of clonotype sharing between individuals. Study-wide findings and limitations: Sampling was restricted to blood, and TCR repertoires in tissues likely differ from the TCR repertoires found in blood. Even with the large sequencing depth, rarefaction of the sorted-subset datasets indicated that sequencing was incomplete. Estimated clonotype richness was generally larger for naive than for memory subsets. The small number of donors limited the genetic and exposure-history diversity represented. Compared with non-shared clonotypes, clonotypes shared by all four sorted-subset donors had higher generation probabilities. Pairwise subsampling led to the expectation that sequencing depth would affect the degree of clonotype sharing among donors. Sharing across a few donors was observed for around 4.8% of naive CD4, under 4% of naive CD8, over 2% of memory CD4, and about 0.4% of memory CD8 clonotypes.

CD8 naive samples were obtained by positive selection for CCR7 among CD45RO-negative cells, yielding a CD45RA+CCR7+ population from which TemRA cells were excluded. Donors were healthy HIV-negative adults with no recently reported acute infections or vaccinations. Every donor was a Caucasian adult living in Nashville, Tennessee, USA. Blood was collected by leukapheresis, and PBMCs were isolated by Ficoll-Histopaque density gradient centrifugation and then cryopreserved in liquid nitrogen vapor phase. Analytical flow cytometry was used to check the purity and quantity of every magnetically sorted T cell population. Genomic DNA was isolated from every sorted fraction and measured by UV absorbance on a Nanodrop 2000c. The CDR1 and CDR2 encoded by the germline V gene are SGHAT and FQNNGV. Counted from cysteine to phenylalanine, this CDR3 has 18 amino acids. Only CDR3 DNA is held: 54 bases, read in frame from base 1. V has 1 base trimmed and J has 0 bases trimmed; junction bases matching no gene number 7.

Using the deep immunoSEQ assay, multiplex PCR amplified TCR CDR3 regions from genomic DNA. Extracted genomic DNA from each cell subset was distributed evenly across all wells of several immunoSEQ 96-well plates, and each plate was treated as a replicate. For sorted subsets, approximately 210 ng genomic DNA, equal to tens of thousands of T cell genomes, was loaded into each replicate PCR. The purified libraries were quantified using a Qubit 3.0 fluorometer, sized with a Bioanalyzer 2100, and then quantified again using the KAPA Library Quantification kit. Every immunoSEQ 96-well plate was sequenced on a dedicated single-read 150-cycle Illumina NextSeq 550 flow cell. The source study handled its data this way. Because only junctional sequences without quality scores were contained in the immunoSEQ output, filtering matching that applied to full-length reads could not be performed. Sequences were annotated with PyIR, a Python wrapper for IgBLAST v1.9, and V/J genes and CDR3 were assigned using IMGT germline references. Any read was removed if the V/J assignment was weak (E-value above 1e-6), the CDR3 was missing, or the read contained stop codons, out-of-frame junctions, or ambiguous translated residues. V3J clonotypes were defined by identical inferred V gene, J gene, and CDR3 amino acid sequence. Percentage overlap between repertoires was calculated by dividing the number of shared unique clonotypes by the size of the smaller repertoire. Repertoire richness was assessed with RTK rarefaction, the Chao1 estimator, and Recon v2.1 estimates of unobserved clonotypes. Generation probabilities for all TCRbeta clonotypes obtained by the gDNA method from a handful of donors were computed using OLGA. TCRdb limited this immuneACCESS table to in-frame rearrangements with V and J called. A share of clones is missing; checked studies link under half to unresolved V genes, and the rest is unexplained. The V and J calls and clone size come from that table; D and trimming were worked out from the DNA. For this sample there are 660,000 or so clones; about 96% appear just once. The ten largest make up 0.11% of the sample.

In this chain, TRBV11-2 is recombined with TRBJ2-2, and 8 junction bases match TRBD2. This receptor was identified in a woman younger than 45 in good health. The sequenced material came from naive CD8+ T cells sorted from blood. The cell subset or site label, read with the paper, signifies: CD45RA+CCR7+. In nucleotides, the sequence is TGTGCCAGCAGCTTAGTCGTTAGCGGGATCTCGAACACCGGGGAGCTGTTTTTT. This encodes CASSLVVSGISNTGELFF.